The T cell receptor (beta chain) under discussion was sequenced for a study of neurological immune-mediated disorders. Study-level findings and limits: Private repertoires in all groups were suggested by the absence of shared CDR3 amino acid sequences among expanded clones across subjects. Patients with HTLV-1-associated myelopathy showed the most TCR clonal expansion. Those with multiple sclerosis showed the least, falling below healthy controls.

The germline V gene encodes CDR1 DFQATT and CDR2 SNEGSKA (reference sequence). Germline trimming cut 0 bases from V and 4 bases from J; bases unmatched to any gene: 8. This CDR3 contains 17 residues. This clonotype was observed at least ten times. Antigen: not known. Libraries from sorted cells used 1 million T cells (CD4+ or CD8+). Synthesis of cDNA was accomplished via 5'RACE employing 10-nucleotide random UMIs. TCRdb reanalysed the 5' RACE reads using MiXCR and keeps one entry per CDR3 protein. Here the sample spans about 37,000 distinct CDR3 sequences, roughly 12% being singletons. The J gene is TRBJ2-3, the V gene TRBV20-1; 12 nucleotides match TRBD2. This clonotype was obtained from a woman aged 30 to 39 with HTLV-1-associated myelopathy (HAM/TSP). The source material was CD4+ T cells from blood. The CDR3 region is CSARDVTSGGSPDTQYF. CDR3 coding DNA: TGCAGTGCTAGAGATGTAACTAGCGGGGGGTCCCCAGATACGCAGTATTTT.